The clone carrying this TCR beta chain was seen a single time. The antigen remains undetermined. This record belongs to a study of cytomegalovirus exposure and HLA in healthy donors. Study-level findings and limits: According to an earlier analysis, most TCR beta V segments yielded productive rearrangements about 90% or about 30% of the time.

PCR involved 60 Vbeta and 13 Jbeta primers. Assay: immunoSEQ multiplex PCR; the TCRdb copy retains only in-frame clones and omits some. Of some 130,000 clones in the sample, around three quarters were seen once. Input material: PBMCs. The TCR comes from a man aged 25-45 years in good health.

The CDR3 region is CASSEAWGLSSYEQYF. The CDR3 region has the DNA TGTGCCAGCAGTGAAGCATGGGGCTTAAGCTCCTACGAGCAGTACTTC. The rearrangement uses TRBV6-1 and TRBJ2-7; perhaps TRBD1 as D (5 bases). CDR3 length equals 16 residues. The V and J ends lost 0 bases and 0 bases respectively, with 12 bases between them. Germline CDR1 MNHNS, CDR2 SASEGT.